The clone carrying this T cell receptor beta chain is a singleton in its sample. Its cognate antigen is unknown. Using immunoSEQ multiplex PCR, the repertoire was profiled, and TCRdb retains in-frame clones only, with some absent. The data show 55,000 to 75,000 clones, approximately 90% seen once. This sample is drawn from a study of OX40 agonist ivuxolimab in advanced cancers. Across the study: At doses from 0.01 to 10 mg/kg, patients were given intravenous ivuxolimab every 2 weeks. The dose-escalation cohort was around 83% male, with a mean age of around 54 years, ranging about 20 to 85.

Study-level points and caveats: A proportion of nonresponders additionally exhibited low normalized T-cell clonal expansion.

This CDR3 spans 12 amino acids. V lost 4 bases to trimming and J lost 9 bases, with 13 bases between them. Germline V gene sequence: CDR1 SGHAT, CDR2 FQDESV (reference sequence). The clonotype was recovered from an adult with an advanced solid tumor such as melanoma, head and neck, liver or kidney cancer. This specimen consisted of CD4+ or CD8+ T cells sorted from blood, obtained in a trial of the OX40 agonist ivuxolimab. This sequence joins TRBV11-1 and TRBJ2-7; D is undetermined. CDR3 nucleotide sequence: TGTGCCAGCAGCTCGGAAGCGCCCGGGCAGTACTTC. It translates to CASSSEAPGQYF.